This T cell receptor beta chain emerged from a study of shared clonotypes between healthy human individuals. Overall study context: The donor pool was made up of a couple of women and a few men aged 18 to 49. Overall study findings and caveats: It was the non-shared clonotypes that had lower generation probabilities than clonotypes shared by all four donors. Sequencing of the sorted subsets was shown by rarefaction to be incomplete despite large depth.

Sequencing used immunoSEQ multiplex PCR; TCRdb keeps in-frame clones, though not all of them. The sample holds some 360,000 clones; over 70% are singletons and the top ten take over 9.5%. With 5 bases removed from V and 5 bases from J, the gap between germline ends came to 15 bases. The V gene's germline CDR1 is PRHDT and CDR2 FYEKMQ (reference sequence). This CDR3 is 15 amino acids long. Concerning this clone: Antigen unknown.

The source material was memory CD4+ T cells sorted from blood. As to subset: CD45RA-negative fraction. The TCR originated in a man aged 25 to 40 in good health. This chain connects TRBV13 to TRBJ2-2; D assignment may be TRBD1 or TRBD2 (6 bases each). The CDR3 spells CASSAGGGRTGELFF. The CDR3, as DNA: TGTGCCAGCAGCGCCGGTGGGGGGCGAACCGGGGAGCTGTTTTTT. Together with reference TRBV13 and TRBJ2-2, the CDR3 gives the full variable domain: AAGVIQSPRHLIKEKRETATLKCYPIPRHDTVYWYQQGPGQDPQFLISFYEKMQSDKGSIPDRFSAQQFSDYHSELNMSSLELGDSALYFCASSAGGGRTGELFFGEGSRLTVL.